Below, 3 T cell receptor beta chains from the same sample are listed, as sequenced in a study of human T cells and chemical hapten exposure. Via MiXCR, TCRdb re-called the RACE reads, giving one row per CDR3 protein. The sample yields 95,000 to 150,000 distinct CDR3 sequences, approximately 10% seen once. Time point denoted: patch test 3, about 24 weeks after DPC sensitization. Treatment: therapeutic diphenylcyclopropenone sensitization with weekly scalp DPC. The sequencing used whole blood, collected in connection with sensitization to the hapten diphenylcyclopropenone (DPC). Every receptor here comes from a woman aged 45-65 years with alopecia areata. Some clones in this sample may be carry-over from other donors' samples.

This clonotype was seen a handful of times. The V and J genes are TRBV7-9 and TRBJ1-5; D call uncertain. CDR3 length equals 14 residues. Trimming stripped 3 bases from V and 7 bases from J, with 13 bases between. CDR1 and CDR2 from the germline V gene are SEHNR and FQNEAQ (reference sequence). The CDR3 nucleotides read TGTGCCAGCAGCTTTGGAGGGTCTGTACAGCCCCAGCATTTT. Amino acid sequence: CASSFGGSVQPQHF.

This clonotype was found a few times. This rearrangement joins TRBV7-4 to TRBJ1-5; D is unclear. Trimming left V 1 base short and J 4 bases short, with 11 bases between. Germline CDR1 SGHVT, CDR2 SQSDAQ. CDR3 length equals 15 residues. CDR3: CASSLGAPLNQPQHF. DNA of the CDR3: TGTGCCAGCAGCTTAGGGGCTCCTCTAAATCAGCCCCAGCATTTT.

This chain links TRBV6-1 with TRBJ1-3; D perhaps matches TRBD1 (6 bases). Germline V gene lookup returns CDR1 MNHNS and CDR2 SASEGT. The V gene lost 6 bases and the J gene lost 2 bases, with 14 bases spanning the gap. The length of the CDR3 is 15 residues. CDR3 sequence reads: CASSRQDTTGNTIYF. CDR3 sequence (DNA): TGTGCCAGCAGCCGACAGGACACAACTGGAAACACCATATATTTT.